These T cell receptor beta chains were read from a single sample in a study of metastatic and nonmetastatic thyroid tumors. TCRdb re-clonotyped the PCR reads via MiXCR. Here the sample spans 30,000 or so clones, 20% to 30% being singletons. The sample consisted of blood. Receptors originate from a female donor with papillary thyroid cancer or a benign thyroid nodule (not recorded which). Some clones in this sample may be carry-over from other donors' samples. CDR3s include the opening cysteine and the closing phenylalanine or tryptophan. The D gene is left open where the match is weak. Rows may omit the clone size; those that give it use once, few, many or a size class.

TRBD1	TRBJ2-1	TRBV6-4	.	CASSPWTGYNEQFF	TGTGCCAGCAGTCCGTGGACAGGGTACAATGAGCAGTTCTTC
TRBD1	TRBJ2-7	TRBV6-1	medium-sized	CASSSHPGTASYEQYF	TGTGCCAGCAGTTCCCACCCCGGGACAGCCTCCTACGAGCAGTACTTC
.	TRBJ1-6	TRBV15	.	CATSGGGRPLYNSPLHF	TGTGCCACCAGCGGAGGTGGGCGCCCCTTGTATAATTCACCCCTCCACTTT
.	TRBJ1-1	TRBV19	.	CASSISLNTHAFF	TGTGCCAGTAGTATTTCACTGAACACTCACGCTTTCTTT
.	TRBJ2-1	TRBV12-5	many	CASGSDPVSGSYNEQFF	TGTGCTAGTGGCTCTGACCCGGTTAGCGGCTCCTACAATGAGCAGTTCTTC
.	TRBJ2-2	TRBV7-3	many	CASSLRPLANTGELFF	TGTGCCAGCAGCTTACGTCCCCTAGCGAACACCGGGGAGCTGTTTTTT
.	TRBJ2-5	TRBV6-1	many	CASSRYGQETQYF	TGTGCCAGCAGTCGCTACGGTCAAGAGACCCAGTACTTC
.	TRBJ2-6	TRBV10-3	many	CAISRESGANVLTF	TGTGCCATCAGTAGGGAGTCTGGGGCCAACGTCCTGACTTTC
TRBD1	TRBJ2-1	TRBV2	many	CASSGQGSNEQFF	TGTGCCAGCTCGGGACAGGGGAGCAATGAGCAGTTCTTC
TRBD2	TRBJ2-3	TRBV20-1	many	CSALEGREGHTDTQYF	TGCAGTGCCCTAGAGGGGCGGGAGGGCCACACAGATACGCAGTATTTT
.	TRBJ2-7	TRBV12-3/TRBV12-4	medium-sized	CASSPGAARHEQYF	TGTGCCAGCAGTCCCGGGGCAGCGCGCCACGAGCAGTACTTC
TRBD1	TRBJ2-5	TRBV6-7	many	CASSYSRQGQETQYF	TGCGCCAGCAGTTACTCGAGACAGGGGCAAGAGACCCAGTACTTC
.	TRBJ2-7	TRBV4-1	.	CASSQEGRRLYEQYF	TGCGCCAGCAGCCAAGAAGGTCGAAGGCTCTACGAGCAGTACTTC
.	TRBJ1-1	TRBV9	many	CASSVVAENTEAFF	TGTGCCAGCAGCGTAGTGGCTGAGAACACTGAAGCTTTCTTT
TRBD1	TRBJ2-3	TRBV11-1	.	CASSLPWTGASTDTQYF	TGTGCCAGCAGCTTACCCTGGACAGGGGCGAGCACAGATACGCAGTATTTT
.	TRBJ1-4	TRBV9	many	CASSVAIGANEKLFF	TGTGCCAGCAGCGTAGCGATTGGGGCTAATGAAAAACTGTTTTTT
.	TRBJ1-4	TRBV3-1	many	CASSQDRAGPFREKLFF	TGTGCCAGCAGCCAAGATCGGGCAGGCCCATTTCGTGAAAAACTGTTTTTT
.	TRBJ1-6	TRBV6-1	medium-sized	CASSQGSGRSPLHF	TGTGCCAGCAGCCAGGGGTCCGGGCGGTCACCCCTCCACTTT
.	TRBJ2-2	TRBV7-9	many	CASSLQGELFF	TGTGCCAGCAGCTTGCAGGGGGAGCTGTTTTTT
.	TRBJ1-2	TRBV27	many	CASSFSRTYGYTF	TGTGCCAGCAGTTTTTCAAGAACCTATGGCTACACCTTC
.	TRBJ2-1	TRBV9	few	CASSSRASSYNEKLF	TGTGCCAGCAGCTCCCGAGCGAGCTCCTACAATGAGAAGTTATTC
.	TRBJ2-3	TRBV7-2	many	CASSPGANSGTARDTQYF	TGCGCCAGCAGCCCCGGGGCCAATAGCGGAACTGCCCGAGATACGCAGTATTTT
TRBD2	TRBJ2-2	TRBV4-2	many	CASSQTLAGLTGELFF	TGTGCCAGCAGCCAGACCCTAGCGGGATTAACCGGGGAGCTGTTTTTT
.	TRBJ2-5	TRBV6-5	many	CASSYSGGAGQETQYF	TGTGCCAGCAGTTACTCGGGGGGGGCAGGTCAAGAGACCCAGTACTTC
.	TRBJ1-1	TRBV13	.	CASSLDRGAEAFF	TGTGCCAGCAGCTTGGATCGGGGCGCTGAAGCTTTCTTT
TRBD2	TRBJ2-1	TRBV20-1	many	CSPQGWTSGRDNEQFF	TGCAGTCCCCAGGGGTGGACTAGCGGGAGAGACAATGAGCAGTTCTTC
.	TRBJ1-5	TRBV20-1	many	CSARDLGRQYQHF	TGCAGTGCTAGAGATCTAGGCAGGCAGTACCAGCATTTT
.	TRBJ2-4	TRBV7-9	many	CASSPQQGLAKNIQYF	TGTGCCAGCAGCCCCCAACAGGGTTTAGCCAAAAACATTCAGTACTTC
TRBD1	TRBJ2-5	TRBV9	.	CASSGSTGVFEETQYF	TGTGCCAGCAGCGGGAGCACAGGGGTATTCGAAGAGACCCAGTACTTC
.	TRBJ2-3	TRBV9	many	CASSPRGSDTQYF	TGTGCCAGCAGCCCCCGGGGCTCAGATACGCAGTATTTT
.	TRBJ1-2	TRBV9	many	CASSKLGGLIYGYTF	TGTGCCAGCAGCAAGTTGGGGGGGCTAATTTATGGCTACACCTTC
.	TRBJ2-1	TRBV28	many	CASSFGQAKNNEQFF	TGTGCCAGCAGTTTCGGTCAGGCTAAAAACAATGAGCAGTTCTTC